The sequence of this TCR beta chain was determined in a study of cytomegalovirus exposure and HLA in healthy donors (dated by TCRdb to 2017 to 2019). In terms of the full investigation: An earlier analysis of under 600 of the donors reported about 250 Gb of sequence data and 100 million to 130 million unique TCR beta sequences from about 200 million T cells. Because of strong linkage in the cohort, roughly five DR-DQ haplotypes were treated as single units for association and clustering. A later analysis re-analyzed previously published TCR beta repertoires from roughly 690 donors and added high-resolution HLA genotyping to study TCR occurrence patterns. Approximately 330 gigabases of sequencing data and about 92 million unique TCR sequences made up an early release that covered several hundred HLA-typed donors. Rather than using new phenotypic data, the later analysis identified candidate immune exposures from TCR beta sequences and from how often those sequences occurred across donors. To decide whether each TCR beta V gene segment behaved as functional or pseudogenic, an earlier analysis of some 570 of the donors relied on high-throughput TCR beta sequencing. The number of typed donors differed by locus: about 629-630 for A, B, C, DRB1 and DQB1; about 520 for DQA1; 606 for DPA1; and approximately 450 for DPB1. All discovery cohort repertoires had been generated on a single sequencing platform. Across approximately 420 genotyped donors of the cohort, an average of about 220,000 unique TCR beta nucleotide sequences per donor were sequenced, and around 20% of those sequences were non-productive. The T cell repertoires of 700 or so subjects were profiled by immunosequencing and related to cytomegalovirus serostatus. The aim of the study was to test whether cataloging public T cell receptors could identify signatures of past pathogen exposure. HLA typing covered class I and class II loci at four-digit resolution. Genome-wide SNP genotypes for about 60% of the 666 donors were used in a later genetic analysis, which treated that subset as a discovery cohort. Besides the first cohort of 666 subjects, a separate validation cohort made up of over a hundred different subjects was used. The study combined high-throughput TCR immunosequencing, statistical association of individual TCRs with disease status, and machine learning to predict cytomegalovirus infection status. Donor age, sex, ethnicity and CMV serostatus were compiled together with the repertoire data. Of the approximately 400 genotyped donors, over 65% fell in the genetic ancestry cluster associated with self-reported Caucasian donors. Broader findings and caveats from the paper: Because HLA typing was unavailable for some donors at each locus, only the typed subset was used in association tests. The authors suggested that the approach could potentially be generalized to other disease states and immunological phenotypes. A cluster of highly shared sequence variants was judged likely to represent a technical artifact of the sequencing pipeline. In a later analysis, some 17,000 TCR beta sequences were associated with specific HLA alleles at a false discovery rate of 0.05. In the study, 150 to 200 TCR beta chains were listed as associated with cytomegalovirus. Because counts were too low, approximately 18 rarely observed V segments, including chromosome 9 orphons, were excluded from the earlier analysis of 587 of the donors. Assigning TCR associations to individual alleles was difficult when HLA alleles, especially DR and DQ, strongly co-occurred. In a later analysis, HLA-associated TCR beta chains showed more clonal expansion and lower generation probabilities than non-associated chains that were equally common. In vitro tests confirmed that three of the cytomegalovirus-associated TCR beta chains recognize cytomegalovirus antigens. Most CMV-associated TCR beta chains appeared to be HLA-restricted in a later analysis, and the HLA associations seemed to be driven largely by CMV exposure. The cohort was sequenced for TCR beta chains only, and without alpha or paired-chain data the features that could be detected were limited. Presence/absence analyses assumed roughly uniform sequencing depth across donors, an assumption that may not hold. While some public TCRs were present in many individuals, most TCR sequences turned up only very rarely across donors. An association between a missense DCLRE1C variant and V-gene and J-gene trimming of TCR beta chains was found in a later genetic analysis and replicated in an independent cohort. Immune exposure information for the cohort was limited to CMV serostatus. According to a later genetic analysis, donors in an Asian-associated ancestry cluster had fewer N-insertions in productive TCRs than the approximately 700-donor mean. Broadly in line with IMGT annotations, most TCR beta V segments showed up in productive rearrangements about 87% or about 30% of the time in an earlier analysis of about 500 of the donors. Some IMGT-functional V segments, including TRBV6-2 and TRBV6-3, could not be told apart with the 87-base-pair reads, so those segments were excluded. A later analysis found that TCR association rates varied across HLA loci, with DRB1 alleles showing the most associated TCRs and HLA-C alleles the fewest. A further reported finding was that TCR beta sequences accurately predicted the HLA-A and HLA-B alleles for most subjects in the first cohort. The classifier was reported to diagnose cytomegalovirus status with high specificity and sensitivity in both the original and validation cohorts. According to a later analysis, parvovirus B19, influenza, CMV and Epstein-Barr virus appeared linked to several top co-occurrence clusters. Correlated functional status among segregating V segments might reflect linkage disequilibrium, but an unknown experimental factor could not be ruled out.

Libraries were built with the immunoSEQ multiplex PCR assay. A mixture of 60 forward primers for TCR Vbeta segments and 13 reverse primers for TCR Jbeta segments was used in the multiplex PCR. The CDR3 region of rearranged TCR beta genes was amplified from genomic DNA with a multiplex PCR assay. Amplified TCR beta libraries were sequenced as 87-base-pair reads on the Illumina HiSeq System. The study's own analysis went as follows. Across the roughly 670 repertoires, a later analysis counted around 80 million unique TCR beta chains, 8.5 million to 12 million of which were shared by at least two donors. Raw reads were error-corrected and collapsed into unique sequences with a nearest-neighbor algorithm that merged closely related sequences to remove PCR and sequencing errors. V, D and J gene segments were assigned by aligning CDR3 sequences to IMGT reference sequences. For a sequence to be retained, a match of at least six nucleotides to both a V gene segment and a J gene segment was required. A rearrangement was called productive if the CDR3 had no stop codons and remained in frame with V and J, and every other rearrangement was called non-productive. Following IMGT convention, CDR3 was defined as the stretch from the second conserved V-encoded cysteine up to the conserved J-encoded phenylalanine. The earlier analysis of 587 of the donors excluded any sequence lacking an unambiguous match to a single V gene segment. In an earlier analysis of 587 of the donors, V segments were called functional above 56.7% productive rearrangements and were called segregating when the between-donor standard deviation exceeded 5%. A statistical classification framework was built for diagnosing cytomegalovirus status from the catalog of TCR beta chain sequences. In a later analysis, V and J genes were assigned by comparing TCR nucleotide sequences against IMGT/GENE-DB human TR gene sequences. Using the TCRdist pipeline, a later analysis assigned CDR3 sequences along with most-parsimonious VDJ recombination scenarios. In a later analysis, each TCR beta chain was defined by its CDR3 amino acid sequence together with its V-gene family, and reads lacking a unique V-gene family were excluded. A later analysis removed 592 highly shared, low-generation-probability nucleotide sequences to deal with suspected cross-contamination and a sequencing artifact. In a later analysis, a clonal expansion index for each public chain was calculated from normalized within-repertoire ranks of inferred template counts. In a later analysis, generation probabilities were computed using a VDJ recombination model fitted to out-of-frame rearrangements, and the results were checked against IGoR. A later analysis scored TCR-TCR, TCR-HLA and TCR-CMV co-occurrence with hypergeometric tests, applying a repertoire-size bias correction to TCR pairs. To estimate false discovery rates, a later analysis permuted the HLA or CMV assignments 20 times. In a later analysis, co-occurring TCRs were grouped using DBSCAN, with TCRdist sequence similarity added in when clustering inside HLA-allele-positive subsets. Co-occurrence clustering excluded repertoires with fewer than 30,000 or more than 120,000 public chains, plus five with anomalous nucleotide sharing. TCRdb took over this immuneACCESS table, retaining in-frame rearrangements with V and J assigned. Such tables are incomplete; in checked studies, under half of the missing clones stem from an unresolved V gene, and the remainder is unexplained. That table supplies the V and J calls and clone size; D and trimming were determined from the DNA. In all, the sample holds 100,000 to 150,000 clones, and just under 80% of those were seen once. The ten biggest clones cover about 1.5% of the sample.

The CDR3, cysteine through phenylalanine, is 17 amino acids long. The entry retains the CDR3 DNA only, 51 bases that are in frame from base 1. V is shortened by 0 bases, J by 0 bases, and the region joining them spans 12 bases. Reading the germline V gene (reference sequence) gives CDR1 MNHEY and CDR2 SMNVEV. Details on this clone: Its antigen target is currently unknown. No base quality values were provided; no much bigger clone lies one nucleotide off.

In total, about 650 healthy bone marrow donors made up the cohort. At the time of sampling, all cohort members were nominally healthy, though unrecorded immune exposures were likely present. The donor was CMV seronegative and was included in the group of a few hundred seronegative cohort members. A peripheral blood sample was provided by each donor, and peripheral blood mononuclear cells were used for TCR beta sequencing. Genomic DNA extraction from the blood cell samples was performed with the Qiagen DNeasy Blood Extraction Kit. The chain is encoded by TRBV27 joined to TRBJ2-1; TRBD1 is a weak D gene call, 6 bases matching. Sequencing was carried out using PBMCs. The sequence was obtained from a woman aged 18 to 35 in good health and CMV-seronegative. The CDR3 protein: CASSLSGGPSSYNEQFF. The DNA reads TGTGCCAGCAGTTTATCTGGGGGCCCGAGCTCCTACAATGAGCAGTTCTTC.